A selection of T cell receptor beta chains follows, all from one sample in a study of blood T cells in healthy people across ages. TCRdb itself ran the 5' RACE reads through MiXCR, one entry per CDR3 protein. This table holds 650,000 to 1,000,000 distinct CDR3 sequences, 35% to 50% found once. Material for sequencing was blood. The origin of the receptors is an older man in good health. Both conserved end residues are part of each CDR3. A D gene is named only where the DNA matches it firmly. Size values are once, few and many counts, or a class for expanded clones, and some rows have none.

clone_size	d_call	j_call	v_call	cdr3_aa	cdr3_nt
many	TRBD1	TRBJ2-7	TRBV6-2/TRBV6-3	CASSLETGVFYEQYF	TGTGCCAGCAGTTTGGAGACAGGGGTTTTCTACGAGCAGTACTTC
many	TRBD1	TRBJ1-2	TRBV29-1	CSVEAGQGSWGYTF	TGCAGCGTTGAAGCAGGACAGGGTAGTTGGGGCTACACCTTC
NA	TRBD2	TRBJ2-3	TRBV20-1	CSAPGTSGADTQYF	TGCAGTGCACCCGGGACTAGCGGGGCAGATACGCAGTATTTT
NA	NA	TRBJ2-3	TRBV6-6	CASSYSERTDTQYF	TGTGCCAGCAGTTACTCTGAGCGCACAGATACGCAGTATTTT
NA	NA	TRBJ2-1	TRBV6-1	CASYLQGSGANEQFF	TGTGCCAGCTATCTCCAAGGGTCAGGGGCCAATGAGCAGTTCTTC
NA	NA	TRBJ2-7	TRBV27	CASSPGMGYEQYF	TGTGCCAGCAGTCCCGGGATGGGCTACGAGCAGTACTTC
few	NA	TRBJ2-6	TRBV7-2	CASSSSSSGANVLTF	TGTGCCAGCAGCTCCAGTTCCTCTGGGGCCAACGTCCTGACTTTC
NA	TRBD2	TRBJ2-7	TRBV20-1	CSAAKTSGVGEQYF	TGCAGTGCCGCGAAGACTAGCGGGGTTGGAGAGCAGTACTTC
NA	NA	TRBJ2-1	TRBV5-1	CASSLRLDGANEQFF	TGCGCCAGCAGCTTGCGGCTAGATGGGGCCAATGAGCAGTTCTTC
NA	TRBD2	TRBJ2-7	TRBV20-1	CSASSGSMYEQYF	TGCAGTGCATCCAGCGGGAGTATGTACGAGCAGTACTTC
once	NA	TRBJ2-3	TRBV7-9	CASIQGVLGTDTQYF	TGTGCCAGCATCCAAGGGGTTTTGGGCACAGATACGCAGTATTTT
NA	TRBD1	TRBJ2-3	TRBV24-1	CATSKQGQGGTDTQYF	TGTGCCACCAGTAAACAAGGACAGGGAGGCACAGATACGCAGTATTTT
NA	NA	TRBJ1-1	TRBV5-1	CASSPMGEGTEAFF	TGCGCCAGCAGCCCCATGGGGGAGGGCACTGAAGCTTTCTTT
NA	NA	TRBJ2-5	TRBV20-1	CSARDPTRGGETQYF	TGCAGTGCTAGAGACCCGACTAGGGGCGGGGAGACCCAGTACTTC
NA	NA	TRBJ2-1	TRBV21-1	CASADRDRGTNEQFF	TGTGCCAGCGCCGACCGGGACAGGGGGACCAATGAGCAGTTCTTC
NA	NA	TRBJ1-2	TRBV28	CASMKNYGYTF	TGTGCCAGCATGAAGAACTATGGCTACACCTTC
many	TRBD2	TRBJ2-1	TRBV12-3/TRBV12-4	CASSLSLAGHNEQFF	TGTGCCAGCAGTTTAAGTCTAGCGGGGCACAATGAGCAGTTCTTC
NA	NA	TRBJ1-1	TRBV12-3/TRBV12-4	CASRNQVVTEAFF	TGTGCCAGCAGGAACCAGGTGGTCACTGAAGCTTTCTTT
NA	NA	TRBJ1-5	TRBV15	CATSREAGVGQPQHF	TGTGCCACCAGCAGAGAAGCAGGGGTGGGTCAGCCCCAGCATTTT
NA	TRBD1	TRBJ2-7	TRBV15	CATSSDRDYEQYF	TGTGCCACCAGCAGCGACAGGGACTACGAGCAGTACTTC
NA	NA	TRBJ1-2	TRBV6-1	CASSPRAGRADGYTF	TGTGCCAGCAGTCCCCGGGCAGGGCGGGCTGATGGCTACACCTTC
few	TRBD2	TRBJ2-3	TRBV20-1	CSHQGEYSGSYGNTQYF	TGCAGTCACCAAGGGGAGTATAGCGGGAGTTATGGGAATACGCAGTATTTT
many	TRBD1	TRBJ2-7	TRBV29-1	CSVPGQGSYEQYF	TGCAGCGTCCCCGGACAGGGAAGTTACGAGCAGTACTTC
NA	NA	TRBJ1-2	TRBV7-9	CASSLGGAVRAGYTF	TGTGCCAGCAGCTTAGGGGGGGCGGTTCGTGCTGGCTACACCTTC
NA	NA	TRBJ2-1	TRBV11-1	CASSFLGTSNEQFF	TGTGCCAGCAGCTTTTTGGGGACCTCCAATGAGCAGTTCTTC
NA	NA	TRBJ2-4	TRBV29-1	CSAKIGNIQYF	TGCAGCGCTAAAATTGGAAACATTCAGTACTTC
few	TRBD1	TRBJ2-5	TRBV27	CASSRSRTGWETQYF	TGTGCCAGCAGTCGTAGTAGGACAGGTTGGGAGACCCAGTACTTC
NA	NA	TRBJ1-4	TRBV7-2	CASSRQANEKLFF	TGTGCCAGCAGCCGACAGGCTAATGAAAAACTGTTTTTT
many	NA	TRBJ2-3	TRBV4-2	CASSPENEDTQYF	TGTGCCAGCAGCCCAGAAAATGAAGATACGCAGTATTTT
NA	NA	TRBJ2-1	TRBV24-1	CATSDRSGGYNEQFF	TGTGCCACCTCGGATAGGAGCGGAGGTTACAATGAGCAGTTCTTC
NA	TRBD1	TRBJ2-7	TRBV28	CASRDSGTGGWNEQYF	TGTGCCAGCAGGGATTCCGGGACAGGGGGCTGGAATGAGCAGTACTTC
many	TRBD1	TRBJ2-3	TRBV29-1	CSVAVRTGSTDTQYF	TGCAGCGTCGCAGTTAGGACAGGGAGTACAGATACGCAGTATTTT
few	TRBD2	TRBJ2-3	TRBV5-1	CASSLLTSGSLDTQYF	TGCGCCAGCAGCTTACTGACTAGCGGTTCTTTGGATACGCAGTATTTT
NA	NA	TRBJ2-2	TRBV7-9	CARDQGSGTGELFF	TGTGCCAGAGACCAGGGCTCTGGCACCGGGGAGCTGTTTTTT
NA	NA	TRBJ2-3	TRBV29-1	CSADGSPTETQYF	TGCAGCGCCGACGGCAGCCCCACAGAGACGCAGTATTTT
once	NA	TRBJ2-5	TRBV6-2/TRBV6-3	CASSQLGTQYF	TGTGCCAGCAGCCAACTGGGGACCCAGTACTTC
few	NA	TRBJ1-6	TRBV7-2	CASSLGVRRTNSPLHF	TGTGCCAGCAGCTTGGGGGTTCGGCGGACGAATTCACCCCTCCACTTT
NA	TRBD1	TRBJ2-5	TRBV5-1	CASRASQGSETQYF	TGCGCCAGCAGAGCATCACAGGGGTCAGAGACCCAGTACTTC
NA	TRBD1	TRBJ2-5	TRBV6-2/TRBV6-3	CASTRTGGETQYF	TGTGCCAGCACCCGGACAGGGGGTGAGACCCAGTACTTC
NA	NA	TRBJ1-4	TRBV7-9	CASSLSRVDEKLFF	TGTGCCAGCAGCTTGAGCAGGGTTGATGAAAAACTGTTTTTT
few	TRBD1	TRBJ2-1	TRBV20-1	CSAISGTGGDEQFF	TGCAGTGCTATTTCCGGGACAGGGGGAGATGAGCAGTTCTTC
NA	NA	TRBJ2-4	TRBV12-3/TRBV12-4	CASSPTGKNIQYF	TGTGCCAGCAGCCCAACAGGGAAAAACATTCAGTACTTC
NA	NA	TRBJ2-5	TRBV10-3	CAISGDTQETQYF	TGTGCCATCAGTGGGGACACACAAGAGACCCAGTACTTC